The rows below give T cell receptor beta chains drawn from one sample of a study of blood T cell repertoires in COVID-19. Clones were sequenced by immunoSEQ multiplex PCR, and TCRdb holds only the in-frame ones, with some missing. The repertoire holds nearly 85,000 clones, with around 83% as singletons. Material for sequencing was peripheral blood. The receptors were gathered from a woman aged 55 to 70 with acute or convalescent COVID-19. CDR3s include the opening cysteine and the closing phenylalanine or tryptophan. A D gene is named only where the DNA matches it firmly. Clone sizes are given selectively: once, few, many, or a class where the clone is expanded.

j_call: TRBJ1-2; d_call: TRBD1; cdr3_length: 12; v_call: TRBV19; clone_size: -; cdr3_aa: CASSDRGTGYTF; cdr3_nt: TGTGCCAGTAGTGACAGGGGTACTGGCTACACCTTC
j_call: TRBJ2-3; d_call: -; cdr3_length: 16; v_call: TRBV5-8; clone_size: once; cdr3_aa: CASSLGERGSTDTQYF; cdr3_nt: TGTGCCAGCAGCTTGGGGGAGAGGGGGAGCACAGATACGCAGTATTTT
j_call: TRBJ2-3; d_call: TRBD1; cdr3_length: 12; v_call: TRBV30; clone_size: -; cdr3_aa: CAWGQAPDTQYF; cdr3_nt: TGTGCCTGGGGACAGGCCCCAGATACGCAGTATTTT
j_call: TRBJ1-2; d_call: -; cdr3_length: 14; v_call: TRBV9; clone_size: once; cdr3_aa: CASSVNSPAGGYTF; cdr3_nt: TGTGCCAGCAGCGTAAACAGTCCCGCGGGTGGCTACACCTTC
j_call: TRBJ1-1; d_call: -; cdr3_length: 15; v_call: TRBV6-5; clone_size: -; cdr3_aa: CASSSHRLMNTEAFF; cdr3_nt: TGTGCCAGCAGCTCTCACAGGCTTATGAACACTGAAGCTTTCTTT
j_call: TRBJ1-5; d_call: -; cdr3_length: 15; v_call: TRBV25-1; clone_size: once; cdr3_aa: CASSDSPGSNQPQHF; cdr3_nt: TGTGCCAGCAGTGATTCCCCCGGGAGTAATCAGCCCCAGCATTTT
j_call: TRBJ2-3; d_call: -; cdr3_length: 14; v_call: TRBV6-5; clone_size: few; cdr3_aa: CASSYRGRTDTQYF; cdr3_nt: TGTGCCAGCAGTTATAGGGGCCGGACCGATACGCAGTATTTT
j_call: TRBJ1-2; d_call: -; cdr3_length: 13; v_call: TRBV6-5; clone_size: -; cdr3_aa: CASSQGQDYGYTF; cdr3_nt: TGTGCCAGCAGTCAGGGACAAGACTATGGCTACACCTTC
j_call: TRBJ1-3; d_call: TRBD1; cdr3_length: 13; v_call: TRBV9; clone_size: -; cdr3_aa: CASSGQGGNTIYF; cdr3_nt: TGTGCCAGCAGCGGACAGGGGGGAAACACCATATATTTT
j_call: TRBJ2-5; d_call: -; cdr3_length: 15; v_call: TRBV4-1; clone_size: -; cdr3_aa: CASSPRIGGEETQYF; cdr3_nt: TGCGCCAGCAGTCCAAGAATTGGGGGCGAGGAGACCCAGTACTTC
j_call: TRBJ1-1; d_call: -; cdr3_length: 11; v_call: TRBV3-1/TRBV3-2; clone_size: -; cdr3_aa: CASTGWTEAFF; cdr3_nt: TGTGCCAGTACAGGGTGGACTGAAGCTTTCTTT
j_call: TRBJ1-3; d_call: -; cdr3_length: 14; v_call: TRBV28; clone_size: -; cdr3_aa: CASTPEWRGNTIYF; cdr3_nt: TGTGCCAGCACCCCCGAGTGGCGGGGAAACACCATATATTTT
j_call: TRBJ2-1; d_call: TRBD2; cdr3_length: 15; v_call: TRBV11-3; clone_size: once; cdr3_aa: CASSRGLAGRNEQFF; cdr3_nt: TGTGCCAGCAGCCGGGGACTAGCGGGCAGGAATGAGCAGTTCTTC
j_call: TRBJ2-2; d_call: TRBD2; cdr3_length: 13; v_call: TRBV29-1; clone_size: -; cdr3_aa: CSVRTSYTGELFF; cdr3_nt: TGCAGCGTTAGGACTAGCTACACCGGGGAGCTGTTTTTT
j_call: TRBJ2-2; d_call: TRBD1; cdr3_length: 14; v_call: TRBV28; clone_size: once; cdr3_aa: CASTGTGDTGELFF; cdr3_nt: TGTGCCAGCACCGGGACAGGGGACACCGGGGAGCTGTTTTTT
j_call: TRBJ2-7; d_call: -; cdr3_length: 12; v_call: TRBV27; clone_size: -; cdr3_aa: CASSSRGGEQYF; cdr3_nt: TGTGCCAGCAGTTCCCGGGGAGGCGAGCAGTACTTC
j_call: TRBJ2-5; d_call: TRBD2; cdr3_length: 16; v_call: TRBV6-5; clone_size: -; cdr3_aa: CASSYSFSGGRETQYF; cdr3_nt: TGTGCCAGCAGTTACTCATTCAGCGGGGGAAGAGAGACCCAGTACTTC
j_call: TRBJ2-3; d_call: TRBD1; cdr3_length: 13; v_call: TRBV6-5; clone_size: -; cdr3_aa: CASRGPPSGTQYF; cdr3_nt: TGTGCCAGTAGGGGGCCGCCCTCAGGCACGCAGTATTTT
j_call: TRBJ2-3; d_call: TRBD1; cdr3_length: 17; v_call: TRBV5-1; clone_size: -; cdr3_aa: CASSLGSWDRGTDTQYF; cdr3_nt: TGCGCCAGCAGCTTGGGAAGCTGGGACAGGGGGACAGATACGCAGTATTTT
j_call: TRBJ2-5; d_call: TRBD2; cdr3_length: 15; v_call: TRBV5-4; clone_size: -; cdr3_aa: CASSLEASGRETQYF; cdr3_nt: TGTGCCAGCAGCTTGGAGGCTAGCGGGCGGGAGACCCAGTACTTC
j_call: TRBJ1-1; d_call: -; cdr3_length: 14; v_call: TRBV19; clone_size: -; cdr3_aa: CASSIGRSNTEAFF; cdr3_nt: TGTGCCAGTAGTATCGGCAGGTCGAACACTGAAGCTTTCTTT
j_call: TRBJ2-7; d_call: TRBD2; cdr3_length: 15; v_call: TRBV5-5; clone_size: -; cdr3_aa: CASSATGAGYSEQYF; cdr3_nt: TGTGCCAGCAGCGCAACCGGAGCGGGGTACAGCGAGCAGTACTTC
j_call: TRBJ1-1; d_call: TRBD1; cdr3_length: 16; v_call: TRBV7-9; clone_size: -; cdr3_aa: CASSLGAGAGGTEAFF; cdr3_nt: TGTGCCAGCAGCTTAGGGGCCGGGGCAGGGGGCACTGAAGCTTTCTTT
j_call: TRBJ1-5; d_call: -; cdr3_length: 12; v_call: TRBV30; clone_size: -; cdr3_aa: CAWSVPYQPQHF; cdr3_nt: TGTGCCTGGAGTGTCCCTTATCAGCCCCAGCATTTT
j_call: TRBJ1-6; d_call: TRBD1; cdr3_length: 14; v_call: TRBV6-2/TRBV6-3; clone_size: -; cdr3_aa: CASSYFTGESPLHF; cdr3_nt: TGTGCCAGCAGTTACTTCACAGGGGAATCACCCCTCCACTTT
j_call: TRBJ2-2; d_call: -; cdr3_length: 16; v_call: TRBV6-7; clone_size: -; cdr3_aa: CASSYSGAGNTGELFF; cdr3_nt: TGTGCCAGCAGTTACTCAGGGGCAGGGAACACCGGGGAGCTGTTTTTT
j_call: TRBJ1-1; d_call: -; cdr3_length: 15; v_call: TRBV5-1; clone_size: -; cdr3_aa: CASSLEPQGNTEAFF; cdr3_nt: TGCGCCAGCAGCTTGGAGCCTCAGGGGAACACTGAAGCTTTCTTT
j_call: TRBJ2-3; d_call: TRBD2; cdr3_length: 13; v_call: TRBV9; clone_size: -; cdr3_aa: CASTSGGTGTQYF; cdr3_nt: TGTGCCAGTACTAGCGGGGGGACCGGCACGCAGTATTTT
j_call: TRBJ1-1; d_call: TRBD1; cdr3_length: 15; v_call: TRBV28; clone_size: -; cdr3_aa: CASSLPGQGRSEAFF; cdr3_nt: TGTGCCAGCAGTCTGCCGGGACAGGGTAGGTCTGAAGCTTTCTTT
j_call: TRBJ2-1; d_call: TRBD1; cdr3_length: 15; v_call: TRBV11-2; clone_size: -; cdr3_aa: CASRGTGDSNNEQFF; cdr3_nt: TGTGCCAGCAGGGGGACAGGGGACTCTAACAATGAGCAGTTCTTC
j_call: TRBJ2-2; d_call: -; cdr3_length: 15; v_call: TRBV7-2; clone_size: -; cdr3_aa: CASRDASPNPGELFF; cdr3_nt: TGTGCCAGCAGGGATGCTAGCCCCAACCCCGGGGAGCTGTTTTTT
j_call: TRBJ1-4; d_call: -; cdr3_length: 15; v_call: TRBV21-1; clone_size: few; cdr3_aa: CASSKGTATNEKLFF; cdr3_nt: TGTGCCAGCAGCAAAGGGACAGCAACTAATGAAAAACTGTTTTTT
j_call: TRBJ2-7; d_call: -; cdr3_length: 12; v_call: TRBV11-3; clone_size: few; cdr3_aa: CASREGIYEQYF; cdr3_nt: TGTGCCAGCAGGGAGGGGATCTACGAGCAGTACTTC
j_call: TRBJ1-5; d_call: TRBD1; cdr3_length: 14; v_call: TRBV6-2/TRBV6-3; clone_size: few; cdr3_aa: CASSYLNRGQPQHF; cdr3_nt: TGTGCCAGCAGTTACCTCAACAGGGGTCAGCCCCAGCATTTT
j_call: TRBJ1-1; d_call: -; cdr3_length: 14; v_call: TRBV6-1; clone_size: -; cdr3_aa: CASSERGRATEAFF; cdr3_nt: TGTGCCAGCAGTGAAAGGGGAAGAGCCACTGAAGCTTTCTTT
j_call: TRBJ1-6; d_call: TRBD1; cdr3_length: 14; v_call: TRBV2; clone_size: -; cdr3_aa: CASNRQGADSPLHF; cdr3_nt: TGTGCCAGCAATAGACAGGGGGCTGATTCACCCCTCCACTTT
j_call: TRBJ2-5; d_call: -; cdr3_length: 12; v_call: TRBV12-3/TRBV12-4; clone_size: -; cdr3_aa: CASSSLQETQYF; cdr3_nt: TGTGCCAGCAGCTCCCTGCAAGAGACCCAGTACTTC
j_call: TRBJ1-4; d_call: -; cdr3_length: 15; v_call: TRBV5-1; clone_size: -; cdr3_aa: CASSLVGLSREKLFF; cdr3_nt: TGCGCCAGCAGCTTGGTGGGACTCTCCAGGGAAAAACTGTTTTTT
j_call: TRBJ2-2; d_call: TRBD1; cdr3_length: 15; v_call: TRBV3-1/TRBV3-2; clone_size: -; cdr3_aa: CASRDRGRNTGELFF; cdr3_nt: TGTGCCAGCAGGGACAGGGGTCGGAACACCGGGGAGCTGTTTTTT
j_call: TRBJ2-7; d_call: TRBD2; cdr3_length: 18; v_call: TRBV6-1; clone_size: -; cdr3_aa: CASSEGASGGTSSYEQYF; cdr3_nt: TGTGCCAGCAGTGAGGGTGCTAGCGGGGGGACCAGCTCCTACGAGCAGTACTTC
j_call: TRBJ2-5; d_call: TRBD2; cdr3_length: 17; v_call: TRBV24-1; clone_size: -; cdr3_aa: CATSDFPSSSGQETQYF; cdr3_nt: TGTGCCACCAGTGATTTCCCAAGTAGTAGCGGGCAAGAGACCCAGTACTTC
j_call: TRBJ1-2; d_call: TRBD1; cdr3_length: 14; v_call: TRBV30; clone_size: -; cdr3_aa: CAWSRTGDNYGYTF; cdr3_nt: TGTGCCTGGAGTCGGACAGGGGATAACTATGGCTACACCTTC
j_call: TRBJ2-3; d_call: -; cdr3_length: 15; v_call: TRBV1; clone_size: few; cdr3_aa: CTSCSSGGQYLTQYF; cdr3_nt: TGCACCAGCTGTTCTAGCGGGGGGCAATATCTGACGCAGTATTTT
j_call: TRBJ2-3; d_call: TRBD1; cdr3_length: 16; v_call: TRBV5-1; clone_size: -; cdr3_aa: CASSLGLGQGTDTQYF; cdr3_nt: TGCGCCAGCAGCTTGGGTTTGGGACAGGGAACAGATACGCAGTATTTT
j_call: TRBJ1-1; d_call: TRBD1; cdr3_length: 14; v_call: TRBV30; clone_size: -; cdr3_aa: CAWSVGQGFTEAFF; cdr3_nt: TGTGCCTGGAGTGTTGGACAGGGCTTCACTGAAGCTTTCTTT
j_call: TRBJ2-4; d_call: -; cdr3_length: 14; v_call: TRBV6-5; clone_size: -; cdr3_aa: CASSKGLGKNIQYF; cdr3_nt: TGTGCCAGCAGTAAGGGGTTGGGCAAAAACATTCAGTACTTC
j_call: TRBJ2-2; d_call: -; cdr3_length: 13; v_call: TRBV10-2; clone_size: -; cdr3_aa: CASSGQSTGELFF; cdr3_nt: TGCGCCAGCAGTGGACAGAGCACCGGGGAGCTGTTTTTT
j_call: TRBJ1-3; d_call: -; cdr3_length: 14; v_call: TRBV7-2; clone_size: once; cdr3_aa: CASSKGSAGNTIYF; cdr3_nt: TGTGCCAGCAGCAAGGGGTCGGCTGGAAACACCATATATTTT
j_call: TRBJ2-7; d_call: TRBD2; cdr3_length: 17; v_call: TRBV4-2; clone_size: -; cdr3_aa: CASSQASGGAHYEEQYF; cdr3_nt: TGTGCCAGCAGCCAGGCGTCGGGGGGGGCGCATTACGAAGAGCAGTACTTC
j_call: TRBJ2-7; d_call: -; cdr3_length: 14; v_call: TRBV7-6; clone_size: -; cdr3_aa: CASSWGGPSYEQYF; cdr3_nt: TGTGCCAGCAGCTGGGGGGGGCCTTCCTACGAGCAGTACTTC
j_call: TRBJ2-7; d_call: -; cdr3_length: 13; v_call: TRBV7-6; clone_size: -; cdr3_aa: CASSPERSYEQYF; cdr3_nt: TGTGCCAGCAGCCCAGAGCGCTCCTACGAGCAGTACTTC
j_call: TRBJ1-6; d_call: TRBD1; cdr3_length: 14; v_call: TRBV7-2; clone_size: -; cdr3_aa: CASSSQGNNSPLHF; cdr3_nt: TGTGCCAGCAGCTCACAGGGGAACAATTCACCCCTCCACTTT
j_call: TRBJ2-2; d_call: TRBD2; cdr3_length: 16; v_call: TRBV6-5; clone_size: once; cdr3_aa: CASSYSSGRVSGELFF; cdr3_nt: TGTGCCAGCAGTTACTCGTCAGGGAGGGTATCCGGGGAGCTGTTTTTT
j_call: TRBJ1-1; d_call: -; cdr3_length: 14; v_call: TRBV11-2; clone_size: -; cdr3_aa: CASSLPGWNTEAFF; cdr3_nt: TGTGCCAGCAGCTTACCCGGTTGGAACACTGAAGCTTTCTTT